These T cell receptor beta chains were read from a single sample in a study of beta chain features in type 1 diabetes. Assay used: immunoSEQ multiplex PCR; TCRdb lists only in-frame clones, some missing. The sample lists hundreds of thousands of clones, around a sixth seen once, with approximately 0.093% in the top ten. The specimen was naive CD4+ T cells from blood. These receptors came from a man aged 18 to 30 in good health. CDR3s include the opening cysteine and the closing phenylalanine or tryptophan. A D gene is named only where the DNA matches it firmly. The size of a clone is reported for some rows only, either as once, few or many, or as a class for expanded clones.

NA	few	13	TRBV7-3	TRBJ2-1	TGTGCCAGCAGCGGAACCGAGAGGGGACAGCAGTTCTTC	CASSGTERGQQFF
TRBD2	NA	16	TRBV5-4	TRBJ2-3	TGTGCCAGCAGCCAACCAGTAGCGGGATCGACAGATACGCAGTATTTT	CASSQPVAGSTDTQYF
TRBD2	once	18	TRBV15	TRBJ2-3	TGTGCCACCAGCAGAGAACGGGCTAGCGGGGGGCGCACAGATACGCAGTATTTT	CATSRERASGGRTDTQYF
NA	NA	18	TRBV5-4	TRBJ2-1	TGTGCCAGCAGCTTGGCCGGCAGGGGGAGGAGTGATTTCAATGAGCAGTTCTTC	CASSLAGRGRSDFNEQFF
TRBD1	NA	15	TRBV5-4	TRBJ2-1	TGTGCCAGCAGCTTGGAGGCAGGGGGCTGGAATGAGCAGTTCTTC	CASSLEAGGWNEQFF
NA	few	16	TRBV7-9	TRBJ2-3	TGTGCCAGCAGCTTGATCGGGACATTGAGCACAGATACGCAGTATTTT	CASSLIGTLSTDTQYF
TRBD2	few	16	TRBV4-3	TRBJ2-1	TGCGCCAGCAGCCTCTTAGCGGGAGGGTCACGGAATGAGCAGTTCTTC	CASSLLAGGSRNEQFF
TRBD1	NA	17	TRBV4-2	TRBJ1-6	TGTGCCAGCAGCCAAACAGGGGCTTCCTCCTATAATTCACCCCTCCACTTT	CASSQTGASSYNSPLHF
NA	NA	13	TRBV10-3	TRBJ1-5	TGTGCCATCACGCAGGGTTCCAATCAGCCCCAGCATTTT	CAITQGSNQPQHF
NA	NA	11	TRBV10-3	TRBJ1-2	TGTGCCACTTCTGGGTACTATGGCTACACCTTC	CATSGYYGYTF
NA	few	12	TRBV19	TRBJ2-2	TGTGCCAGTAGCAGATTCCCCGGGGAGCTGTTTTTT	CASSRFPGELFF
NA	few	15	TRBV7-2	TRBJ2-7	TGTGCCAGCAGCCGAATACACGGGGCTTTCTACGAGCAGTACTTC	CASSRIHGAFYEQYF
NA	NA	13	TRBV5-1	TRBJ2-5	TGCGCCAGCAGCCTCAGGGGACCGGAGACCCAGTACTTC	CASSLRGPETQYF
TRBD2	few	17	TRBV12-5	TRBJ2-1	TGTGCTAGTGGTTTGGCAGGACTAGCGGGAGGGCCATATGAGCAGTTCTTC	CASGLAGLAGGPYEQFF
NA	NA	13	TRBV9	TRBJ2-7	TGTGCCAGCTCAGGCAGGCCCCCCTACGAGCAGTACTTC	CASSGRPPYEQYF
NA	NA	10	TRBV5-7	TRBJ2-7	TGTGCCAGCAGCAACGACGAGCAGTACTTC	CASSNDEQYF
NA	few	12	TRBV7-2	TRBJ2-7	TGTGCCAGCAGCTTAGAAGGTCGCGAGCAGTACTTC	CASSLEGREQYF
TRBD1	few	14	TRBV6-5	TRBJ2-7	TGTGCCAGCAGTCTCGGACAGGGGGCGTTCGAGCAGTACTTC	CASSLGQGAFEQYF
NA	few	15	TRBV7-2	TRBJ2-7	TGTGCCAGCAGCTTAGCCACAGCCCAAACCTACGAGCAGTACTTC	CASSLATAQTYEQYF
TRBD2	few	16	TRBV5-8	TRBJ2-2	TGTGCCAGCAGCTTGGCGCTAGCGGTTCTTGGCGGGGAGCTGTTTTTT	CASSLALAVLGGELFF
TRBD1	few	15	TRBV9	TRBJ1-1	TGTGCCAGCAGCGTAGGGGGACAGCCGAACACTGAAGCTTTCTTT	CASSVGGQPNTEAFF
NA	few	15	TRBV15	TRBJ1-5	TGTGCCACCAGCAGAGATCAGGGGAATCATCAGCCCCAGCATTTT	CATSRDQGNHQPQHF
NA	NA	19	TRBV11-1	TRBJ2-1	TGTGCCAGCAGCCGCAGCGGGGGTACGACAGGGACGACGAGGAATGAGCAGTTCTTC	CASSRSGGTTGTTRNEQFF
TRBD2	once	14	TRBV6-5	TRBJ2-1	TGTGCCAGCAGTTACTCGGGGACTACCAATGAGCAGTTCTTC	CASSYSGTTNEQFF
TRBD2	few	16	TRBV19	TRBJ2-5	TGTGCCAGTAGCCAACCCTGGACTAGCGGGAGAGAGACCCAGTACTTC	CASSQPWTSGRETQYF
NA	NA	13	TRBV18	TRBJ2-7	TGTGCCAGCCACGTAGGGCCAGCAGAAGAGCAGTACTTC	CASHVGPAEEQYF
TRBD1	few	14	TRBV4-3	TRBJ2-7	TGCGCCAGCAGCCAGGGAGGACAGGGCGGAGGGCAGTACTTC	CASSQGGQGGGQYF
NA	few	15	TRBV15	TRBJ2-1	TGTGCCACCAGCAGAGGAGCGGTTCAGTACAATGAGCAGTTCTTC	CATSRGAVQYNEQFF
TRBD1	few	16	TRBV14	TRBJ2-5	TGTGCCAGCAGCCAACTAGGACAGGGCGGTAGAGAGACCCAGTACTTC	CASSQLGQGGRETQYF
NA	few	14	TRBV29-1	TRBJ2-1	TGCAGCGACCTACGTGGCAGTATGGGGAATGAGCAGTTCTTC	CSDLRGSMGNEQFF
TRBD1	few	16	TRBV9	TRBJ1-2	TGTGCCAGCAGCGTAGTAGGTGGACAGGGGAACTATGGCTACACCTTC	CASSVVGGQGNYGYTF
TRBD2	few	15	TRBV5-1	TRBJ2-5	TGCGCCAGCAGCCCAACTAGCGGGGGAGGAGAGACCCAGTACTTC	CASSPTSGGGETQYF
NA	NA	13	TRBV12-5	TRBJ2-5	TGTGCTAGTGGTTTGGGAGCCCACGGGACCCAGTACTTC	CASGLGAHGTQYF
NA	NA	14	TRBV14	TRBJ1-3	TGTGCCAGCAGCCAAGATAGGGGTGGAAACACCATATATTTT	CASSQDRGGNTIYF
NA	many	13	TRBV16	TRBJ1-2	TGTGCCAGCAGTCCACAGTCGCTCTATGGCTACACCTTC	CASSPQSLYGYTF
NA	NA	16	TRBV6-6	TRBJ1-2	TGTGCCAGCAGTTCCGGGACGGCCTTCTCGTCCTATGGCTACACCTTC	CASSSGTAFSSYGYTF
NA	few	14	TRBV9	TRBJ1-1	TGTGCCAGCACCCCGGGGCCCGGGAACACTGAAGCTTTCTTT	CASTPGPGNTEAFF
NA	few	12	TRBV5-1	TRBJ2-5	TGCGCCAGCGCCCTAGAGGGAGAGACCCAGTACTTC	CASALEGETQYF
NA	NA	13	TRBV18	TRBJ1-5	TGTGCCAGCTCACCACCCGGAAGTCAGCCCCAGCATTTT	CASSPPGSQPQHF
NA	once	14	TRBV29-1	TRBJ1-2	TGCAGCGTTGATTTCGGCAGGGTAAACTATGGCTACACCTTC	CSVDFGRVNYGYTF
NA	few	10	TRBV7-3	TRBJ2-7	TGTGCCAGCAAGGCCAGCGAGCAGTACTTC	CASKASEQYF
NA	NA	14	TRBV18	TRBJ2-4	TGTGCCAGCTCACCAGGGTTTTTGAGGGACATTCAGTACTTC	CASSPGFLRDIQYF
NA	few	13	TRBV7-2	TRBJ1-1	TGTGCCAGCAGGAAGCAGGAGAACACTGAAGCTTTCTTT	CASRKQENTEAFF
NA	few	13	TRBV5-4	TRBJ1-2	TGTGCCAGCAGCTTGGTCACTCCCAGAGGCTACACCTTC	CASSLVTPRGYTF
NA	NA	14	TRBV4-1	TRBJ2-5	TGCGCCAGCAGCCTAGGGCTTGGAGGGGCGACCCAGTACTTC	CASSLGLGGATQYF
NA	NA	14	TRBV10-3	TRBJ1-5	TGTGCCATCAGTAAGGGACAACTCAATCAGCCCCAGCATTTT	CAISKGQLNQPQHF
TRBD2	NA	17	TRBV7-2	TRBJ2-3	TGTGCCAGCAGCTTAGCCCAATGGGCGGGGGGCACAGATACGCAGTATTTT	CASSLAQWAGGTDTQYF
NA	few	16	TRBV12-5	TRBJ2-2	TGTGCTAGTGGTTTGGTATTACAATCGAACACCGGGGAGCTGTTTTTT	CASGLVLQSNTGELFF
NA	few	14	TRBV5-4	TRBJ1-1	TGTGCCAGCAGTGGGCAACGGAAGAACACTGAAGCTTTCTTT	CASSGQRKNTEAFF
NA	few	15	TRBV9	TRBJ1-5	TGTGCCAGCGGACATTCCGGACAGATCAATCAGCCCCAGCATTTT	CASGHSGQINQPQHF
NA	NA	14	TRBV7-9	TRBJ1-1	TGTGCCAGCAGCATTCAGGGTCTGTACACTGAAGCTTTCTTT	CASSIQGLYTEAFF
NA	few	12	TRBV10-3	TRBJ2-7	TGTGCCATCAGTGCGGGCAGCTACGAGCAGTACTTC	CAISAGSYEQYF
TRBD1	NA	17	TRBV4-2	TRBJ1-1	TGTGCCAGCAGCCAAGCCGGGACAGGGGGCCCACACACTGAAGCTTTCTTT	CASSQAGTGGPHTEAFF
TRBD1	NA	13	TRBV7-2	TRBJ1-2	TGTGCCAGCAGCCAAGACAGGGTCAGTGGCTACACCTTC	CASSQDRVSGYTF
NA	NA	17	TRBV7-9	TRBJ1-2	TGTGCCAGCAGCTCTATACCCCTCGGGACAAACCGACGTGGCTACACCTTC	CASSSIPLGTNRRGYTF
TRBD2	few	15	TRBV4-1	TRBJ2-1	TGCGCCAGCAGCCAAGAGGCGGGGGGGCTCGATGAGCAGTTCTTC	CASSQEAGGLDEQFF
TRBD1	once	16	TRBV6-5	TRBJ1-2	TGTGCCAGCAGTTACTCATACTCCGGGACAGGCTATGGCTACACCTTC	CASSYSYSGTGYGYTF
NA	NA	15	TRBV27	TRBJ2-1	TGTGCCAGCAGCCAAACGGGAGAGGGTGGCAGAGAGCAGTTCTTC	CASSQTGEGGREQFF
TRBD2	NA	17	TRBV19	TRBJ2-3	TGTGCCAGTAGTATCCAACCGAGCGGGAGGAGCACAGATACGCAGTATTTT	CASSIQPSGRSTDTQYF